These T cell receptor beta chains were read from a single sample in a study of blood T cell repertoires in COVID-19. Libraries were prepared by immunoSEQ multiplex PCR; TCRdb keeps only in-frame clonotypes and omits some of them. This table holds under 200,000 clones, 75% to 85% found once. Sequencing input: peripheral blood. The receptors were sampled from a woman aged 40 to 50 with COVID-19, enrolled during active disease. Each CDR3 is given with its conserved first and last residue.

V gene: TRBV10-3
CDR3 protein: CAINRGTSGSTDTQYF

V gene: TRBV3-1/TRBV3-2
CDR3 protein: CASRQGPDSPLHF

V gene: TRBV4-1
CDR3 protein: CASSRYGTDEGNQPQHF

V gene: TRBV15
CDR3 protein: CATSRDNRDTQYF

V gene: TRBV14
CDR3 protein: CASSRGLGPKEQYF

V gene: TRBV3-1/TRBV3-2
CDR3 protein: CASSARNRTSGGAKRSYEQYF

V gene: TRBV5-6
CDR3 protein: CASSGGTARDLHF

V gene: TRBV6-4
CDR3 protein: CASSDSDRATNEKLFF

V gene: TRBV19
CDR3 protein: CASSGNSYNSPLHF

V gene: TRBV30
CDR3 protein: CAWSGLAGALYEQYF

V gene: TRBV11-2
CDR3 protein: CASNRLPYEQYF

V gene: TRBV6-5
CDR3 protein: CASSYSSRDLGYTF

V gene: TRBV10-1
CDR3 protein: CASSARTGKDSPLHF

V gene: TRBV21-1
CDR3 protein: CASSNALDSSYEQYF

V gene: TRBV4-1
CDR3 protein: CASSFNRGGTEAFF

V gene: TRBV9
CDR3 protein: CASSPSGNQPQHF

V gene: TRBV30
CDR3 protein: CAWSQGLAGDEQFF

V gene: TRBV5-5
CDR3 protein: CASSWEAGLYTEAFF

V gene: TRBV19
CDR3 protein: CASSILAGGPYEQFF

V gene: TRBV7-2
CDR3 protein: CASSTPDRVSSGNTIYF

V gene: TRBV10-2
CDR3 protein: CASSGAGAGGYTF

V gene: TRBV12-5
CDR3 protein: CASGRDRGRFTDTQYF

V gene: TRBV5-1
CDR3 protein: CASSLAIRQADNEQFF

V gene: TRBV5-1
CDR3 protein: CASSLEGQKGYTF

V gene: TRBV5-1
CDR3 protein: CASSLALSAGGPGNEQFF

V gene: TRBV4-1
CDR3 protein: CASSQDPRGRALNQPQHF

V gene: TRBV19
CDR3 protein: CASRYRGSYNEQFF

V gene: TRBV5-4
CDR3 protein: CASSPEGNPIAKNIQYF

V gene: TRBV7-3
CDR3 protein: CASSATGLRQETQYF

V gene: TRBV3-1/TRBV3-2
CDR3 protein: CASSQAAGPAFF

V gene: TRBV7-8
CDR3 protein: CASSPFRASGDYEQYF